The rows below give T cell receptor beta chains drawn from one sample of a study of cytomegalovirus exposure and HLA in healthy donors. TCRdb's table, derived via immunoSEQ multiplex PCR, lists solely in-frame clones and lacks some. The table includes some 140,000 clones, 80% detected once. Sequenced: PBMCs. The receptors derive from a male donor in good health and CMV-seropositive. Each CDR3 is given with its conserved first and last residue. D genes are given only for firm matches. Clone size is not always given. Where it is, it says once, few, many or a class for expanded clones.

TRBV7-8	TRBD1	TRBJ1-6	few	TGTGCCAGCAGCGCCCCCGGGACAGGGAATTCACCCCTCCACTTT	CASSAPGTGNSPLHF
TRBV28	.	TRBJ1-4	.	TGTGCCAGCAATCTCCCGACAGCAACTAATGAAAAACTGTTTTTT	CASNLPTATNEKLFF
TRBV4-1	.	TRBJ2-4	.	TGCGCCAGCAGCCAAGATACAGCGAGGGACATTCAGTACTTC	CASSQDTARDIQYF
TRBV25-1	.	TRBJ2-2	once	TGTGCCAGCAGTGACCTACGGGGTTCGGACACCGGGGAGCTGTTTTTT	CASSDLRGSDTGELFF
TRBV4-1	.	TRBJ2-7	.	TGCGCCAGCAGCCAGGCATCCACAGGTGGCTACGAGCAGTACTTC	CASSQASTGGYEQYF
TRBV19	.	TRBJ1-1	.	TGTGCCAGTAGAGCAGGGAACACTGAAGCTTTCTTT	CASRAGNTEAFF
TRBV27	.	TRBJ1-5	.	TGTGCCTCAAAAAGCCTCGACGACGGTAGGGGTCAGCCCCAGCATTTT	CASKSLDDGRGQPQHF
TRBV7-6	TRBD2	TRBJ2-1	once	TGTGCCAGCAGCCCAAGGGATCTGGGGGGGGGTGAGCAGTTCTTC	CASSPRDLGGGEQFF
TRBV28	.	TRBJ2-7	.	TGTGCCAGCAGTTTAGAGTACACAGGAGACTCCTACGAGCAGTACTTC	CASSLEYTGDSYEQYF
TRBV19	TRBD1	TRBJ1-5	.	TGTGCCAGTAGTATCACAGGGGGCGGGCAGCCCCAGCATTTT	CASSITGGGQPQHF
TRBV4-2	TRBD2	TRBJ2-7	.	TGTGCCAGCAGCCGTCAGACTAGCGCCAGCTCCTACGAGCAGTACTTC	CASSRQTSASSYEQYF
TRBV6-1	TRBD1	TRBJ2-7	.	TGTGCCAGCAGTTGGACAGGGGGCCTCGAGCAGTACTTC	CASSWTGGLEQYF
TRBV7-3	.	TRBJ2-5	.	TGTGCCAGCAGCACCCTAGCTGATGGGGGGGCGTTTCTAAGGGAGACCCAGTACTTC	CASSTLADGGAFLRETQYF
TRBV27	TRBD2	TRBJ2-1	.	TGTGCCAGCAGACCCCTAGCGGGAAGAGATTACAATGAGCAGTTCTTC	CASRPLAGRDYNEQFF
TRBV5-1	.	TRBJ1-1	.	TGCGCCAGCAGCTGGGCCAGCTCGAACACTGAAGCTTTCTTT	CASSWASSNTEAFF
TRBV5-6	TRBD2	TRBJ2-1	.	TGTGCCAGCAGCCTGGCGGGCGGGAGAGTCTCCTACAATGAGCAGTTCTTC	CASSLAGGRVSYNEQFF
TRBV7-9	TRBD1	TRBJ1-1	.	TGTGCCAGCAGCCCTGGACAGGCTCGCTCAGCTTTCTTT	CASSPGQARSAFF
TRBV6-1	TRBD2	TRBJ2-3	.	TGTGCCAGCAGTCCACTAGCGGGAGGGCCAGATACGCAGTATTTT	CASSPLAGGPDTQYF
TRBV7-2	TRBD1	TRBJ2-7	once	TGTGCCAGCAGCGGGACAGGGGTCTACGAGCAGTACTTC	CASSGTGVYEQYF
TRBV6-5	.	TRBJ2-5	once	TGTGCCAGCAGCCCCGTGACAGGAGAGACCCAGTACTTC	CASSPVTGETQYF
TRBV6-1	.	TRBJ2-2	.	TGTGCCAGCAGTGAGCAGGGCTGGTCAGCCGGGGAGCTGTTTTTT	CASSEQGWSAGELFF
TRBV7-3	.	TRBJ1-2	.	TGTGCCAGCAGCTTAAATCGCGGGACTTCCACCGAGGGCTACACCTTC	CASSLNRGTSTEGYTF
TRBV5-1	.	TRBJ1-2	.	TGCGCCAGCAGCCCCCTGGGGGCAGGGGATGGCTACACCTTC	CASSPLGAGDGYTF
TRBV5-1	.	TRBJ2-3	.	TGCGCCAGCAGCCAAACCTACACAGATACGCAGTATTTT	CASSQTYTDTQYF
TRBV5-6	TRBD1	TRBJ2-1	.	TGTGCCAGCAGGGGGACAGGGGAAAATCTTGAGCAGTTCTTC	CASRGTGENLEQFF
TRBV9	.	TRBJ2-1	.	TGTGCCAGCAGCGTAGCTTCCTACAATGAGCAGTTCTTC	CASSVASYNEQFF
TRBV29-1	.	TRBJ1-1	.	TGCAGCGTTCACAGTGGGTTAAACACTGAAGCTTTCTTT	CSVHSGLNTEAFF
TRBV19	TRBD2	TRBJ2-3	.	TGTGCCAGTAGTATATCGGGGGGGGCGTCATATACGCAGTATTTT	CASSISGGASYTQYF
TRBV27	TRBD2	TRBJ2-1	few	TGTGCCAGCAGTTTAGGGGCGGGAGTGAGGAATGAGCAGTTCTTC	CASSLGAGVRNEQFF
TRBV28	.	TRBJ2-2	.	TGTGCCAGCAGTCAACACAGGGTTGGCACCGGGGAGCTGTTTTTT	CASSQHRVGTGELFF
TRBV7-2	.	TRBJ1-1	.	TGTGCCAGCAGCCGAGCCCTGAACACTGAAGCTTTCTTT	CASSRALNTEAFF
TRBV28	.	TRBJ1-2	.	TGTGCCAGCAGCGGGGGGGTCTGGGGGAACTATGGCTACACCTTC	CASSGGVWGNYGYTF
TRBV5-4	.	TRBJ1-1	.	TGTGCCAGCAGACCCCTAAACCGACAGCGGAACACTGAAGCTTTCTTT	CASRPLNRQRNTEAFF
TRBV11-2	.	TRBJ2-1	.	TGTGCCAGCAGCTACATCAATGAGCAGTTCTTC	CASSYINEQFF
TRBV5-1	TRBD2	TRBJ2-3	.	TGCGCCAGCAAGGCGGGGGGGGAGACAGATACGCAGTATTTT	CASKAGGETDTQYF
TRBV7-3	TRBD1	TRBJ2-7	.	TGTGCCAGCAGCGCTAACCCGACAGGGGCCTACGAGCAGTACTTC	CASSANPTGAYEQYF
TRBV5-5	TRBD1	TRBJ2-1	.	TGTGCCAGCAATCTGGAGGCAGGGGGCTACAATGAGCAGTTCTTC	CASNLEAGGYNEQFF
TRBV25-1	TRBD1	TRBJ1-4	once	TGTGCCAGCAGTGATAGTCAGGGGGCTCCTAATGAAAAACTGTTTTTT	CASSDSQGAPNEKLFF
TRBV10-3	TRBD1	TRBJ1-1	few	TGTGCCATCAGTGGTCCCGGGACAGGGGACGACGACACTGAAGCTTTCTTT	CAISGPGTGDDDTEAFF
TRBV9	TRBD2	TRBJ2-4	.	TGTGCCAGCAGCGCGGGAGGAGCCAAAAACATTCAGTACTTC	CASSAGGAKNIQYF
TRBV27	.	TRBJ1-4	.	TGTGCCAGCAGTAGAAGGGAGGGCGAAAAACTGTTTTTT	CASSRREGEKLFF
TRBV5-6	.	TRBJ2-7	.	TGTGCCAGCAGCTCTGGGCCTTCCTCCTACGAGCAGTACTTC	CASSSGPSSYEQYF
TRBV7-9	TRBD1	TRBJ1-2	.	TGTTCCAGCAGCGTTTCCGGGACAGGGGTTTCGCGTGGCTACACCTTC	CSSSVSGTGVSRGYTF
TRBV7-3	TRBD2	TRBJ2-3	once	TGTGCCAGCAGCTTATGGAGCGGGAGGGGCGCAGATACGCAGTATTTT	CASSLWSGRGADTQYF
TRBV2	TRBD1	TRBJ1-6	once	TGTGCCAGCAGTCCCACGACAGGGTCGCATTCACCCCTCCACTTT	CASSPTTGSHSPLHF
TRBV2	.	TRBJ2-4	.	TGTGCCAGCAGTGTCTCCAGCGGCAACAGAGAAGCCAAAAACATTCAGTACTTC	CASSVSSGNREAKNIQYF
TRBV10-3	.	TRBJ2-3	.	TGTGCCATCAGGAGAACAGGGAGCACAGATACGCAGTATTTT	CAIRRTGSTDTQYF